These 20 T cell receptor beta chains were sequenced from one sample in a study of T cell clonality in common variable immunodeficiency. Assay: immunoSEQ multiplex PCR; the TCRdb copy retains only in-frame clones and omits some. The table records around 55,000 clones without singletons, the ten largest covering around 0.8%. The sequenced sample was peripheral blood mononuclear cells. The source is a person aged 18 to 75 in good health.

In its sample, this clone was seen many times. Read data end 3 residues before the CDR3 end; the end is taken from the germline J gene. The gene calls are TRBV7-3 and TRBJ2-5; D gene unclear. Germline CDR1 reads SGHTA; CDR2 reads FQGTGA. Deletions cut 5 bases from V and 5 bases from J, with 12 bases between. The CDR3 covers 13 residues. The part of the CDR3 DNA that was read is TGTGCCAGCAGCCTCTCCCCCGGGGAGACC. Its protein product is CASSLSPGET. Given in full, the CDR3 is CASSLSPGETQYF.

This clone was counted at least ten times. The read ends 3 residues early relative to the CDR3; the germline J gene fills the gap. This chain uses TRBV7-9 with TRBJ1-5; possibly TRBD1 for D (5 bases). From germline, CDR1 is SEHNR and CDR2 FQNEAQ (reference sequence). The CDR3 extends over 15 amino acids. V was pared by 5 bases and J by 2 bases, with 13 bases between. The CDR3 bases that were read are TGTGCCAGCAGCCCCGGGGCTAGCGGCAATCAGCCC. Translation gives CASSPGASGNQP. The whole CDR3 reads CASSPGASGNQPQHF.

This clone appeared many times. The CDR3 extends 3 residues past the end of the read, so its final part is completed from the germline J gene. The rearrangement joins TRBV18 to TRBJ1-1, with a possible D match to TRBD1 (5 bases). Trimming took off 6 bases at V and 1 base at J, with 15 bases between the two ends. Per germline, CDR1 KGHSH and CDR2 LQKENI. The CDR3 totals 15 residues. This CDR3 is CASSKIQGPNTEAFF. Partial CDR3 DNA: TGTGCCAGCTCGAAAATCCAGGGTCCGAACACTGAA.

This clone appeared many times. Incomplete CDR3 DNA: TGTGCCAGCAGCTTATATGGGGCGAGGACCGGGGAG. Protein sequence: CASSLYGARTGE. The full CDR3 protein reads CASSLYGARTGELFF. The chain combines TRBV11-2 with TRBJ2-2, with D possibly matching TRBD1 (5 bases). Coverage ceases 3 residues before the CDR3 finishes, and the germline J gene fills in the end. V lost 2 bases to trimming and J lost 5 bases, with 12 bases between them. Germline V gene sequence: CDR1 SGHAT, CDR2 FQNNGV. The CDR3 runs 15 residues.

This clone was recorded many times. The germline gene is not matched at one end of the junction; a read error may be the cause. The read stops 3 residues short of the end of the CDR3; the missing end is completed from the germline J gene. V gene TRBV4-1 combines with J gene TRBJ1-2, with D perhaps TRBD1 (6 bases). From germline, CDR1 is MGHRA and CDR2 YSYEKL. CDR3 length: 13 residues. The CDR3 spells CASRQGGGYGYTF. The CDR3 bases that were read are TGCGCCAGCAGGCAAGGGGGGGGCTATGGC.

In this sample, this clone turned up many times. The sequence runs out 3 residues before the end of the CDR3; the remainder is reconstructed from the germline J gene. This chain connects TRBV6-2 or TRBV6-3 to TRBJ1-1, with TRBD1 as a possible D gene (5 bases). Germline CDR1 is MNHEY and CDR2 is SVGEGT. Trimming removed 7 bases from V and 1 base from J, with 22 bases in between. This CDR3 has 17 amino acids. This CDR3 is CASTAGRGWRKNTEAFF. CDR3 DNA, as far as it was read: TGTGCCAGCACGGCAGGGAGGGGTTGGAGAAAGAACACTGAA.

This clone was recorded many times. Coverage ceases 3 residues before the CDR3 finishes, and the germline J gene fills in the end. The rearrangement uses TRBV2 and TRBJ1-1, with 7 bases lining up with TRBD1. This CDR3 contains 12 residues. The germline CDR1 and CDR2 sequences are SNHLY and FYNNEI. Losses at the gene ends were 5 bases for V and 6 bases for J; bases not matched to a gene: 3. The CDR3 DNA, read in part, is TGTGCCAGCAGTTATACAGGGGCTGAA. Translated, it gives CASSYTGAE. The complete CDR3 sequence is CASSYTGAEAFF.

This clone was detected ten times or more. The read stops 3 residues short of the end of the CDR3; the missing end is completed from the germline J gene. The V gene is TRBV6-2 or TRBV6-3, the J gene TRBJ1-5, with D unclear. The V and J ends lost 5 bases and 7 bases respectively, with 15 bases between them. CDR3 length: 14 residues. Germline CDR1 MNHEY, CDR2 SVGEGT. This CDR3 is CASSDSQPGQPQHF. CDR3 DNA, as far as it was read: TGTGCCAGCAGTGATAGCCAACCCGGACAGCCC.

This clone occurred many times. The read terminates 3 residues ahead of where the CDR3 ends, so the germline J gene completes it. The chain carries TRBV18 and TRBJ1-2, with D possibly being TRBD1 (6 bases). Germline assignment: CDR1 KGHSH and CDR2 LQKENI. V gave up 1 base and J gave up 2 bases, with 11 bases separating them. The CDR3 spans 15 residues. This chain's CDR3 is CASSPLPTGNYGYTF. The CDR3 bases that were read are TGTGCCAGCTCACCACTACCGACAGGAAACTATGGC.

A remark on this clone: The read ends 3 residues shy of where the CDR3 ends; the end is completed using the germline J gene. This sequence joins TRBV2 and TRBJ1-2; TRBD1 is a possible D gene (5 bases). CDR1 SNHLY and CDR2 FYNNEI come from the germline V gene. The CDR3 covers 15 residues. CDR3 protein: CASRRGGGTYNDYTF. CDR3 DNA (partial): TGTGCCAGCAGGCGCGGGGGAGGAACCTACAATGAC.

This clone was recorded many times. The missing CDR3 end, 3 residues past where the read stops, is filled in from the germline J gene. The rearrangement joins TRBV5-1 to TRBJ2-3; no firm D call. The CDR3 runs 15 residues. CDR1 and CDR2 from the germline V gene are SGHRS and YFSETQ. V gave up 3 bases and J gave up 0 bases, with 11 bases separating them. The DNA read from the CDR3 is TGCGCCAGCAGCTCTAGACCGGAGAGCACAGATACG. It yields the protein CASSSRPESTDT. From start to end, the CDR3 is CASSSRPESTDTQYF. Full variable domain (missing parts from reference TRBV5-1 and TRBJ2-3): KAGVTQTPRYLIKTRGQQVTLSCSPISGHRSVSWYQQTPGQGLQFLFEYFSETQRNKGNFPGRFSGRQFSNSRSEMNVSTLELGDSALYLCASSSRPESTDTQYFGPGTRLTVL.

The sample holds many counts of this clone. The read ends 3 residues early relative to the CDR3; the germline J gene fills the gap. This chain joins TRBV28 and TRBJ2-1; TRBD2 matches 8 bases. With V trimmed by 6 bases and J by 3 bases, 16 bases remained unmatched. Per germline, CDR1 MDHEN and CDR2 SYDVKM. The CDR3 consists of 18 residues. Partial CDR3 DNA: TGTGCCAGCAGCCCCGGGAGCTTCGGCGGGGGGAACTACAATGAG. It specifies CASSPGSFGGGNYNE. In full, the CDR3 is CASSPGSFGGGNYNEQFF.

Remarks on this clone: The read finishes 3 residues shy of the CDR3 end, and the germline J gene is used to complete it. This chain links TRBV7-2 with TRBJ2-3; maybe TRBD2 (5 bases). Per the germline V gene, CDR1 is SGHTA and CDR2 is FQGNSA. The CDR3 loop spans 13 amino acids. The CDR3 bases that were read are TGTGCCAGCAGGGACTTGAATGGAGAGACG. Its protein product is CASRDLNGET. In full, the CDR3 is CASRDLNGETQYF.

This clone was recorded many times. The read ends 3 residues early relative to the CDR3; the germline J gene fills the gap. The V and J genes are TRBV28 and TRBJ1-2; TRBD1 matches at 9 bases. Germline V gene data show CDR1 as MDHEN and CDR2 as SYDVKM. The CDR3 has 12 residues. V lost 10 bases, J lost 5 bases, and 5 bases stayed unmatched. Incomplete CDR3 DNA: TGTGCCAACTGGGACAGGGCATATGGC. Its protein is CANWDRAYG. In full, the CDR3 reads CANWDRAYGYTF.

This clone showed up many times. The sequence runs out 3 residues before the end of the CDR3; the remainder is reconstructed from the germline J gene. The V call is TRBV7-2, the J call TRBJ1-4, with no clear D. CDR3 length: 15 amino acids. Trimming cost V 6 bases and J 8 bases, with 19 bases left between them. Per germline, CDR1 SGHTA and CDR2 FQGNSA. CDR3 bases read: TGTGCCAGCAGTGTAAGGCGGGGAGTGGGGGAAAAA. Amino acids: CASSVRRGVGEK. The complete CDR3 sequence is CASSVRRGVGEKLFF. The full variable domain, rest sourced from reference TRBV7-2 and TRBJ1-4, is GAGVSQSPSNKVTEKGKDVELRCDPISGHTALYWYRQSLGQGLEFLIYFQGNSAPDKSGLPSDRFSAERTGGSVSTLTIQRTQQEDSAVYLCASSVRRGVGEKLFFGSGTQLSVL.

This clone was seen many times. The CDR3 extends 3 residues past the end of the read, so its final part is completed from the germline J gene. This chain connects TRBV15 to TRBJ1-5; TRBD1 agrees at 8 bases. CDR1 and CDR2 from the germline V gene are LNHNV and YYDKDF (reference sequence). V lost 4 bases, J lost 5 bases, and 1 base stayed unmatched. The CDR3 spans 13 residues. Partial CDR3 DNA: TGTGCCACCAGCAAGACAGGGGATCAGCCC. Protein: CATSKTGDQP. The full CDR3 is CATSKTGDQPQHF. Looking up the rest from reference TRBV15 and TRBJ1-5 gives the full variable domain: DAMVIQNPRYQVTQFGKPVTLSCSQTLNHNVMYWYQQKSSQAPKLLFHYYDKDFNNEADTPDNFQSRRPNTSFCFLDIRSPGLGDTAMYLCATSKTGDQPQHFGDGTRLSIL.

This clone was counted ten times or more. The sequenced fragment ends 3 residues before the CDR3 boundary, so the rest is inferred from the germline J gene. The chain couples TRBV2 to TRBJ1-3; TRBD1 might be the D (5 bases). Germline V CDR1 and CDR2: SNHLY, FYNNEI. The CDR3 loop spans 16 amino acids. Trimming took off 8 bases at V and 0 bases at J, with 17 bases between the two ends. The DNA read from the CDR3 is TGTGCCAGCTCGGGGACTCCCTTTCTCTCTGGAAACACC. Translated: CASSGTPFLSGNT. The full CDR3 reads CASSGTPFLSGNTIYF.

There are many counts of this clone. CDR3 bases read: TGCAGTGCTAAGAAGGGGGCAACTAATGAAAAA. Residues: CSAKKGATNEK. The entire CDR3 reads CSAKKGATNEKLFF. V usage is TRBV20-1 and J usage is TRBJ1-4; the D gene is possibly TRBD1 (6 bases). The read comes to an end 3 residues before the CDR3 does, leaving the germline J gene to fill in the end. Trimming took off 4 bases at V and 0 bases at J, with 9 bases between the two ends. The CDR3 consists of 14 residues. CDR1 DFQATT and CDR2 SNEGSKA come from the germline V gene (reference sequence).

This clone was seen repeatedly, ten times or more. The CDR3 end is not reached by the read, which stops 3 residues before it; the germline J gene fills it in. J is TRBJ2-7 and V is TRBV20-1, with TRBD2 as a possible D gene (6 bases). The CDR3 covers 15 residues. Germline loops: CDR1 DFQATT, CDR2 SNEGSKA (reference sequence). Trimming pared 5 bases from V and 4 bases from J, leaving 21 bases between. CDR3 bases read: TGCAGTGCTCCTGCCAGGGATCTAGCGCAGTACGAG. This encodes CSAPARDLAQYE. The whole CDR3 sequence is CSAPARDLAQYEQYF.

This clone has a count of ten or more. The read ends 3 residues shy of where the CDR3 ends; the end is completed using the germline J gene. The chain uses TRBV6-2 or TRBV6-3 and TRBJ1-2; tentative D call: TRBD1 (5 bases). This CDR3 region has 13 residues. Looked up from germline, CDR1 is MNHEY and CDR2 is SVGEGT. V was clipped by 8 bases and J by 0 bases, with 10 bases between them. This CDR3 reads CASSGSSNYGYTF. The sequenced part of the CDR3 DNA is TGTGCCAGCTCAGGGTCCTCTAACTATGGC.